These 26 T cell receptor beta chains originate from one sample sequenced in a study of T cells in localized non-small cell lung cancer. TCRdb's copy holds only in-frame clones and misses some; the assay was immunoSEQ multiplex PCR. The data contain tens of thousands of clones, more than 70% of them singletons. Source: peripheral blood, taken before any cancer treatment. The receptors come from a woman between 35 and 70 years old with stage I lung adenocarcinoma.

This chain uses TRBV29-1 with TRBJ2-3; no clear D gene. The germline V and J ends were trimmed by 3 bases and 7 bases, with 11 bases remaining between them. Germline V gene data show CDR1 as SQVTM and CDR2 as ANQGSEA. This CDR3 comprises 12 residues. CDR3: CSVDAVVNTQYF. As DNA, the CDR3 is TGCAGCGTTGACGCGGTTGTGAATACGCAGTATTTT.

The rearrangement joins TRBV9 to TRBJ2-6; 7 bases agree with TRBD1. Germline loops: CDR1 SGDLS, CDR2 YYNGEE. V trimming: 0 bases; J trimming: 1 base; junction bases outside the gene matches: 1. CDR3 size: 16 residues. For the CDR3, the DNA is TGTGCCAGCAGCGTAGGGGGACAGTCTGGGGCCAACGTCCTGACTTTC. Its translation is CASSVGGQSGANVLTF.

V gene TRBV28 combines with J gene TRBJ2-7; D perhaps matches TRBD1 (6 bases). Trimming removed 5 bases at V and 7 bases at J, with 9 bases between. Germline V CDR1 and CDR2: MDHEN, SYDVKM. This CDR3 has 11 amino acids. CDR3 loop: CASSPDREQYF. The CDR3 DNA is TGTGCCAGCAGTCCAGACAGGGAGCAGTACTTC.

The rearrangement links TRBV10-3 to TRBJ2-2; maybe TRBD1 (5 bases). Germline CDR1 ENHRY, CDR2 SYGVKD. Trimming left V 6 bases short and J 3 bases short, with 11 bases between. The CDR3 sequence is 14 residues long. CDR3 sequence (DNA): TGTGCCATCAGGGCAGGGTTTTACACCGGGGAGCTGTTTTTT. As protein: CAIRAGFYTGELFF.

The V call is TRBV6-6, the J call TRBJ1-3, with a possible D match to TRBD1 (6 bases). The CDR3 spans 16 residues. Trimming removed 0 bases at V and 0 bases at J, with 9 bases between. Germline CDR1 and CDR2: MNHNY and SVGAGI (reference sequence). The CDR3 nucleotides read TGTGCCAGCAGTTACTCCTTAGGGGGCTCTGGAAACACCATATATTTT. Residues: CASSYSLGGSGNTIYF.

The chain combines TRBV7-2 with TRBJ1-1, with D perhaps matching TRBD1 (6 bases). The germline V gene has CDR1 SGHTA and CDR2 FQGNSA. Deletions cut 1 base from V and 4 bases from J, with 22 bases between. The CDR3 contains 18 residues. In nucleotides, the CDR3 is TGTGCCAGCAGCTTAGACCCACAGGGTGGTACAGGGCGCACTGAAGCTTTCTTT. Its protein is CASSLDPQGGTGRTEAFF.

The chain recombines TRBV7-6 with TRBJ2-3; D remains unclear. The CDR3 length is 14 residues. Germline assignment: CDR1 SGHVS and CDR2 FNYEAQ. V was clipped by 1 base and J by 2 bases, with 7 bases between them. CDR3 sequence (DNA): TGTGCCAGCAGCTTAGAGACCCCCACAGATACGCAGTATTTT. Encoded protein: CASSLETPTDTQYF.

This chain connects TRBV19 to TRBJ2-2; D possibly corresponds to TRBD1 (6 bases). The CDR3 length is 14 residues. Per germline, CDR1 LNHDA and CDR2 SQIVND (reference sequence). V lost 5 bases, J lost 5 bases, and 12 bases lay in between. CDR3 residues: CASSREQGTGELFF. In nucleotides, the CDR3 is TGTGCCAGTAGTCGTGAACAGGGAACCGGGGAGCTGTTTTTT.

The chain recombines TRBV11-3 with TRBJ1-1, with D unresolved. This CDR3 region has 13 residues. V dropped 2 bases and J dropped 1 base, with 5 bases sitting between them. Germline V CDR1 and CDR2: SGHNT, YENEEA. This CDR3 reads CASSLTENTEAFF. CDR3 nucleotide sequence: TGTGCCAGCAGCTTAACAGAGAACACTGAAGCTTTCTTT.

This clone was counted between two and nine times. The V and J genes are TRBV5-4 and TRBJ2-1; 10 bases fit TRBD2. Germline values: CDR1 SGHNT, CDR2 YYREEE (reference sequence). There are 16 residues in the CDR3. V shed 0 bases, J shed 5 bases, and the junction held 5 bases outside the gene matches. CDR3 sequence reads: CASSLGKRGGNNEQFF. The CDR3 bases are TGTGCCAGCAGCTTGGGGAAGCGGGGGGGGAACAATGAGCAGTTCTTC.

The chain carries TRBV6-5 and TRBJ1-4, with TRBD1 matching over 8 bases. Germline assignment: CDR1 MNHEY and CDR2 SVGAGI. The V and J ends lost 5 bases and 3 bases, in that order; junction bases with no gene match: 2. CDR3 length equals 14 residues. The CDR3 DNA reads TGTGCCAGCAGTGACAGGGGACCTAATGAAAAACTGTTTTTT. This gives the protein CASSDRGPNEKLFF.

V gene TRBV4-3 combines with J gene TRBJ2-7; perhaps D is TRBD1 or TRBD2 (5 bases each). Trimming pared 4 bases from V and 2 bases from J, leaving 12 bases between. The CDR3 length is 14 residues. Germline CDR1 reads LGHNA; CDR2 reads YSLEER. This CDR3 reads CASSPMQGAYEQYF. CDR3 sequence (DNA): TGCGCCAGCAGCCCTATGCAGGGAGCCTACGAGCAGTACTTC.

The rearrangement joins TRBV9 to TRBJ1-1, with D unclear. V shed 2 bases and J shed 2 bases, with 10 bases lying between them. Germline V gene sequence: CDR1 SGDLS, CDR2 YYNGEE. The CDR3 has 14 amino acids. The CDR3: CASSVTGSNTEAFF. In nucleotides, the CDR3 is TGTGCCAGCAGCGTCACCGGGAGTAACACTGAAGCTTTCTTT. Full variable domain (remainder filled in from reference TRBV9 and TRBJ1-1): DSGVTQTPKHLITATGQRVTLRCSPRSGDLSVYWYQQSLDQGLQFLIQYYNGEERAKGNILERFSAQQFPDLHSELNLSSLELGDSALYFCASSVTGSNTEAFFGQGTRLTVV.

The gene calls are TRBV25-1 and TRBJ2-7; no reliable D call. CDR3 length: 12 residues. Trimming cost V 1 base and J 13 bases, with 14 bases left between them. Germline V gene data show CDR1 as MGHDK and CDR2 as SYGVNS. The CDR3 region is CASSESPDMLYF. CDR3 coding DNA: TGTGCCAGCAGTGAATCCCCCGACATGTTATACTTC.

Here the CDR3 DNA reads TGTGCCAGCAGCTTCGGGGGACAGGGGGCCTACGAGCAGTACTTC. This encodes CASSFGGQGAYEQYF. The chain carries TRBV7-2 and TRBJ2-7; TRBD1 matches 11 bases. J was trimmed by 2 bases and V by 3 bases; bases with no gene match: 3. This CDR3 has 15 residues. Germline CDR1 reads SGHTA; CDR2 reads FQGNSA.

This clone occurred once. The rearrangement joins TRBV21-1 to TRBJ1-1; the DNA was not compared with TRBD1, the D call given in the table. TRBV21-1 is tagged as a pseudogene. This CDR3 region has 12 residues. The CDR3 here is CASSKVQGKAFF. The CDR3 region has the DNA TGTGCCAGCAGCAAGGTACAGGGTAAAGCTTTCTTT.

The chain recombines TRBV7-9 with TRBJ2-1; possibly TRBD2 for D (6 bases). The germline V gene encodes CDR1 SEHNR and CDR2 FQNEAQ (reference sequence). Trimming cost V 6 bases and J 6 bases, with 15 bases left between them. This CDR3 is built from 14 residues. CDR3 nucleotide sequence: TGTGCCAGCAGGACGGGAAAGGAGGGCAATGAGCAGTTCTTC. Its protein product is CASRTGKEGNEQFF.

This chain uses TRBV25-1 with TRBJ1-2; unclear D gene. This CDR3 has 13 residues. Trimming took off 3 bases at V and 1 base at J, with 6 bases between the two ends. Per germline, CDR1 MGHDK and CDR2 SYGVNS. This CDR3 is CASSDQDNYGYTF. DNA for the CDR3: TGTGCCAGCAGTGATCAGGATAACTATGGCTACACCTTC.

The chain combines TRBV18 with TRBJ2-7; 8 positions match TRBD2. Germline lookup yields CDR1 KGHSH and CDR2 LQKENI. The CDR3 length is 14 residues. V lost 6 bases to trimming and J lost 2 bases; unmatched junction nucleotides: 6. CDR3 DNA: TGTGCCAGCTCGCGGGGGGCGCTGACCTACGAGCAGTACTTC. Translating it yields CASSRGALTYEQYF.

The V and J genes are TRBV6-1 and TRBJ2-7; TRBD2 might be the D (7 bases). V was pared by 4 bases and J by 4 bases, with 14 bases between. The CDR3 covers 14 residues. The germline gives CDR1 MNHNS, CDR2 SASEGT. CDR3 loop: CASSGGGRSYEQYF. The CDR3 DNA reads as TGTGCCAGCAGTGGGGGGGGGCGCAGTTACGAGCAGTACTTC.

J is TRBJ2-2 and V is TRBV12-5, with 9 bases that match TRBD1. The germline gives CDR1 LGHNT, CDR2 FRNRAP. The CDR3 totals 15 residues. Losses at the gene ends were 5 bases for V and 1 base for J; bases not matched to a gene: 2. CDR3 DNA sequence: TGTGCTAGTGGTGTGGGACAGGGGAACACCGGGGAGCTGTTTTTT. Protein product: CASGVGQGNTGELFF.

J is TRBJ2-3 and V is TRBV4-1; D unresolved. In germline, CDR1 is MGHRA, CDR2 YSYEKL. V lost 4 bases and J lost 0, with 5 bases in between. The CDR3 sequence is 13 residues long. DNA of the CDR3: TGCGCCAGCAGCCTTACTAGCACAGATACGCAGTATTTT. Protein product: CASSLTSTDTQYF.

The V and J genes are TRBV11-1 and TRBJ1-1; D gene ambiguous. Germline CDR1 and CDR2: SGHAT and FQDESV (reference sequence). V lost 6 bases and J lost 8, with 13 bases in between. This CDR3 is 12 amino acids long. The CDR3 sequence: CASRFGRGEAFF. CDR3 coding DNA: TGTGCCAGCAGGTTTGGACGAGGGGAAGCTTTCTTT. Together with reference TRBV11-1 and TRBJ1-1, the CDR3 gives the full variable domain: EAEVAQSPRYKITEKSQAVAFWCDPISGHATLYWYRQILGQGPELLVQFQDESVVDDSQLPKDRFSAERLKGVDSTLKIQPAELGDSAMYLCASRFGRGEAFFGQGTRLTVV.

This clone was seen a single time. The chain combines TRBV7-2 with TRBJ1-1; possible D gene TRBD1, 5 bases. The CDR3 is made up of 13 amino acids. V was pared by 0 bases and J by 13 bases, with 15 bases between. Germline lookup yields CDR1 SGHTA and CDR2 FQGNSA. This CDR3 reads CASSLAQWRGGFF. DNA for the CDR3: TGTGCCAGCAGCTTAGCGCAGTGGCGGGGGGGTTTCTTT.

J is TRBJ1-1 and V is TRBV6-1; D may be TRBD1 (6 bases). Germline lookup yields CDR1 MNHNS and CDR2 SASEGT. This CDR3 region has 15 residues. V dropped 1 base and J dropped 4 bases, with 13 bases sitting between them. CDR3 residues: CASSEVPGVSTEAFF. CDR3 nucleotide sequence: TGTGCCAGCAGTGAAGTCCCAGGGGTGAGCACTGAAGCTTTCTTT.

The chain recombines TRBV7-3 with TRBJ2-1, with no clear D. Trimming shortened V by 2 bases and J by 0 bases, and 14 bases separated the two germline ends. Per germline, CDR1 SGHTA and CDR2 FQGTGA. This CDR3 region has 17 residues. CDR3 sequence reads: CASSLAAGRSSYNEQFF. The CDR3 bases are TGTGCCAGCAGCTTAGCCGCAGGCCGGAGCTCCTACAATGAGCAGTTCTTC.